The 22 T cell receptor beta chains in this list originate from one sample, sequenced in a study of CD8+CD57+ T cells in acquired aplastic anemia. Those patients picked for sequencing had displayed CD8+CD57+ cell expansion on flow cytometry. Investigators profiled TCR beta VDJ and CDR3 from genomic DNA template. MiXCR, run by TCRdb on the reads, gives a single entry per CDR3 protein. The table includes approximately 200,000 distinct CDR3 sequences, roughly 45% detected once. The sequencing input was sorted CD4+, CD8+, or CD8+CD57+ T cells (not recorded which) from PBMCs. The receptor set was obtained from a human donor with aplastic anemia.

The chain uses TRBV20-1 and TRBJ2-2, with TRBD2 as a possible D gene (5 bases). CDR3 length: 15 amino acids. Between the trimmed V and J ends, which lost 1 base and 1 base, there was a span of 10 bases. Germline V lookup: CDR1 DFQATT, CDR2 SNEGSKA (reference sequence). CDR3 DNA: TGCAGTGCTAGAGGTGCTAGCCTGAACACCGGGGAGCTGTTTTTT. It translates to CSARGASLNTGELFF.

In its sample, this clonotype was seen many times. This chain connects TRBV15 to TRBJ1-1, with D maybe TRBD1 (5 bases). The CDR3 covers 14 residues. In germline, CDR1 is LNHNV, CDR2 YYDKDF (reference sequence). With 6 bases removed from V and 7 bases from J, the gap between germline ends came to 18 bases. In DNA, the CDR3 is TGTGCCACCAGTTCGGGGGGGGGAAGGGTTGAAGCTTTCTTT. It encodes CATSSGGGRVEAFF.

The chain joins TRBV6-1 to TRBJ1-2; 9 bases line up with TRBD1. Trimming removed 7 bases from V and 4 bases from J; junction bases left unmatched: 10. Germline loops: CDR1 MNHNS, CDR2 SASEGT. The CDR3 covers 15 residues. CDR3: CASNPGTGTVYGYTF. The CDR3, as DNA: TGTGCCAGCAACCCGGGGACAGGGACTGTCTATGGCTACACCTTC.

This clonotype has a single count. This rearrangement joins TRBV2 to TRBJ2-3; no reliable D call. Germline V CDR1 and CDR2: SNHLY, FYNNEI. Between the trimmed V and J ends, which lost 4 bases and 7 bases, there was a span of 9 bases. The CDR3 runs to 12 residues. DNA of the CDR3: TGTGCCAGCAGTGCCGGAGCAAATACGCAGTATTTT. This codes for CASSAGANTQYF.

This clonotype was detected many times. The chain combines TRBV2 with TRBJ2-5; D possibly corresponds to TRBD2 (5 bases). Germline CDR1 and CDR2: SNHLY and FYNNEI. The V gene lost 7 bases and the J gene lost 4 bases, with 7 bases spanning the gap. The CDR3 contains 11 residues. DNA of the CDR3: TGTGCCAGCACACGGGGAGAGACCCAGTACTTC. Translating gives CASTRGETQYF.

This clonotype came up a few times. The V gene is TRBV28, the J gene TRBJ2-1; 8 bases match TRBD2. Losses at the gene ends were 4 bases for V and 7 bases for J; bases not matched to a gene: 6. The CDR3 length is 14 residues. Germline V CDR1 and CDR2: MDHEN, SYDVKM. CDR3 sequence: CASSSPGTRNEQFF. CDR3 bases: TGTGCCAGCAGTTCTCCCGGGACTAGAAATGAGCAGTTCTTC. The complete variable domain, with remaining parts taken from reference TRBV28 and TRBJ2-1, reads DVKVTQSSRYLVKRTGEKVFLECVQDMDHENMFWYRQDPGLGLRLIYFSYDVKMKEKGDIPEGYSVSREKKERFSLILESASTNQTSMYLCASSSPGTRNEQFFGPGTRLTVL.

On this clonotype itself: Given the absence of the conserved phenylalanine or tryptophan at the CDR3 end, a read error is likely. The chain recombines TRBV2 with TRBJ1-5; D is unclear. This CDR3 region has 14 residues. The V gene's germline CDR1 is SNHLY and CDR2 FYNNEI. The CDR3: CASSEGSDYHAQHS. In DNA, the CDR3 is TGCGCCAGCAGTGAGGGAAGCGACTATCATGCCCAGCATTCT.

This clonotype was observed many times. The J gene is TRBJ1-1, the V gene TRBV5-5; D unresolved. The CDR3 runs to 13 residues. V was trimmed by 3 bases and J by 2 bases, leaving 8 bases between them. The germline V gene has CDR1 SGHKS and CDR2 YYEKEE (reference sequence). The CDR3 region is CASSSRVNTEAFF. CDR3 DNA: TGTGCCAGCAGCTCCCGGGTAAACACTGAAGCTTTCTTT.

This clonotype was seen ten or more times. DNA of the CDR3: TGTGCCAGCAGCCCCCGTGGAGGGATGTACGGAGAGACCCAGTACTTC. Translation gives CASSPRGGMYGETQYF. The chain uses TRBV7-9 and TRBJ2-5, with D tentatively TRBD2 (6 bases). V was clipped by 5 bases and J by 4 bases, with 20 bases between them. Germline values: CDR1 SEHNR, CDR2 FQNEAQ (reference sequence). CDR3 length: 16 residues.

This clonotype came up many times. The chain recombines TRBV4-2 with TRBJ1-4, with D possibly being TRBD1 (5 bases). The CDR3 is 15 residues long. The germline V gene encodes CDR1 LGHNA and CDR2 YNFKEQ. The V gene lost 1 base and the J gene lost 3 bases, with 9 bases spanning the gap. The CDR3 DNA sequence: TGTGCCAGCAGCCAAGCGCAGGGACCTAATGAAAAACTGTTTTTT. Protein sequence: CASSQAQGPNEKLFF.

This clonotype was picked up many times. The chain couples TRBV5-6 to TRBJ2-3; perhaps TRBD2 as D (6 bases). Germline lookup yields CDR1 SGHDT and CDR2 YYEEEE. This CDR3 spans 14 amino acids. The V end lost 4 bases, the J end lost 1 base, and 10 bases lay between the germline ends. CDR3 amino acids: CASSRDSRTDTQYF. As DNA, the CDR3 is TGTGCCAGCAGCCGGGACTCCCGCACAGATACGCAGTATTTT.

This clonotype has ten or more counts. This chain uses TRBV6-1 with TRBJ1-3; D is perhaps TRBD1 (6 bases). This CDR3 spans 13 amino acids. CDR1 MNHNS and CDR2 SASEGT come from the germline V gene. V was shortened by 3 bases and J by 9 bases, with 12 bases between the two germline ends. The CDR3, as DNA: TGTGCCAGCAGTGAGACAGGCCTGGGCACCATATATTTT. Its protein product is CASSETGLGTIYF.

This clonotype showed up just once. At one end, the junction sequence differs from germline, possibly due to a read error. The chain employs TRBV15 and TRBJ1-3; D unresolved. Germline-derived CDR1 and CDR2 are LNHNV and YYDKDF (reference sequence). The CDR3 length is 8 residues. CDR3 DNA: TGCTCTGGAAACACCATATATTTT. This codes for CSGNTIYF.

The chain couples TRBV11-2 to TRBJ2-5; TRBD2 matches 8 bases. CDR1 is SGHAT, CDR2 FQNNGV, per germline. The CDR3 extends over 20 amino acids. With V trimmed by 1 base and J by 2 bases, 18 bases remained unmatched. The DNA of the CDR3 is TGTGCCAGCAGCTTAGTGGTGGGTAGCGGGGCTAGCAAGTGTCAAGAGACCCAGTACTTC. This sequence encodes CASSLVVGSGASKCQETQYF.

This chain connects TRBV12-3 or TRBV12-4 to TRBJ1-5, with 8 bases that match TRBD1. The CDR3 has 15 amino acids. Unmatched junction bases numbered 8, after V lost 6 bases and J lost 4 bases. The chain's CDR3 is CASRPRGQGNQPQHF. In nucleotides, the CDR3 is TGTGCCAGCAGACCCAGAGGACAGGGTAATCAGCCCCAGCATTTT.

In regard to this clonotype: The CDR3 ends on some other residue instead of the conserved phenylalanine or tryptophan, so this is likely a read error. The chain employs TRBV7-6 and TRBJ2-5; D is possibly TRBD1 (6 bases). Looked up from germline, CDR1 is SGHVS and CDR2 is FNYEAQ. The CDR3 contains 16 residues. V gave up 1 base and J gave up 0 bases, with 12 bases separating them. The CDR3 bases are TGTGCCAGCAGCTTAGATCAGGACAGATACCAAGAGACCCAGTACATC. Protein: CASSLDQDRYQETQYI.

This rearrangement joins TRBV7-2 to TRBJ2-3, with 7 bases aligning to TRBD1. Per germline, CDR1 SGHTA and CDR2 FQGNSA. This CDR3 contains 15 residues. The trim removed 1 base at V and 1 base at J, leaving 2 bases unmatched. The CDR3 sequence: CASSLVGQGTDTQYF. CDR3 DNA sequence: TGTGCCAGCAGCTTAGTCGGACAGGGCACAGATACGCAGTATTTT.

This chain links TRBV10-2 with TRBJ2-7; D is possibly TRBD2 (7 bases). Germline V gene sequence: CDR1 WSHSY, CDR2 SAAADI. There are 14 residues in the CDR3. The ends were cut back, 1 base at V and 6 bases at J, with 13 bases in the middle. The CDR3 spells CASSELGGGGEQYF. CDR3 DNA: TGCGCCAGCAGTGAGTTGGGAGGGGGGGGCGAGCAGTACTTC.

This clonotype showed up many times. This sequence joins TRBV2 and TRBJ1-5; 10 bases match TRBD1. V lost 6 bases, J lost 2 bases, and 4 bases stayed unmatched. The CDR3 sequence is 15 residues long. Germline-derived CDR1 and CDR2 are SNHLY and FYNNEI. The CDR3 reads CASRAGTGGNQPQHF. The CDR3 coding sequence is TGTGCCAGCAGAGCCGGGACAGGGGGCAATCAGCCCCAGCATTTT.

At least ten counts were recorded for this clonotype. The gene calls are TRBV5-1 and TRBJ1-5; weak D call: TRBD1 (6 bases). V lost 1 base and J lost 7, with 9 bases in between. Germline loops: CDR1 SGHRS, CDR2 YFSETQ. The CDR3 is made up of 13 amino acids. The CDR3 DNA sequence: TGCGCCAGCAGCTTGTCAGGGGACCAGCCCCAGCATTTT. Amino acids: CASSLSGDQPQHF.

V usage is TRBV9 and J usage is TRBJ1-2; the D is unclear. The CDR3 totals 15 residues. Germline-derived CDR1 and CDR2 are SGDLS and YYNGEE. V was cut by 0 bases and J by 1 base, with 10 bases left in between. The chain's CDR3 is CASSVGWVFNYGYTF. The CDR3 coding sequence is TGTGCCAGCAGCGTAGGGTGGGTTTTTAACTATGGCTACACCTTC.

The V and J genes are TRBV6-6 and TRBJ1-1; possibly TRBD1 for D (5 bases). Germline-derived CDR1 and CDR2 are MNHNY and SVGAGI (reference sequence). V lost 2 bases, J lost 5 bases, and 18 bases lay in between. This CDR3 comprises 16 residues. The CDR3 DNA follows: TGTGCCAGCAGTTACGGGGTTGTTTGGGGGAGAACTGAAGCTTTCTTT. It specifies CASSYGVVWGRTEAFF.